A single sample is the source of the 23 T cell receptor beta chains below, sequenced in a study of CD8+ T cells in alopecia areata. Reverse transcribed after extraction, RNA yielded cDNA as the sequencing template. Profiling relied on immunoSEQ multiplex PCR, and the TCRdb table lists in-frame clones only, not all of them. The top ten hold 0.79% of the sample, which has some 95,000 clones, nearly 45% seen once. The sequenced sample was CD4+ T cells sorted from blood. The receptors stem from a human donor with alopecia areata.

The chain couples TRBV28 to TRBJ2-1, with TRBD2 matching 10 bases. Trimming at V came to 4 bases and at J to 5 bases, leaving 2 bases not matched to a gene. Germline CDR1 and CDR2: MDHEN and SYDVKM. The length of the CDR3 is 14 residues. CDR3: CASSSGTSDNEQFF. The DNA of the CDR3 is TGTGCCAGCAGTTCCGGGACTAGCGACAATGAGCAGTTCTTC. Filled out from reference TRBV28 and TRBJ2-1, the complete variable domain reads DVKVTQSSRYLVKRTGEKVFLECVQDMDHENMFWYRQDPGLGLRLIYFSYDVKMKEKGDIPEGYSVSREKKERFSLILESASTNQTSMYLCASSSGTSDNEQFFGPGTRLTVL.

The rearrangement joins TRBV27 to TRBJ1-5, with 8 bases matching TRBD1. CDR3 length: 15 residues. CDR1 and CDR2 (germline): MNHEY, SMNVEV (reference sequence). V was clipped by 5 bases and J by 9 bases; unmatched bases: 12. In nucleotides, the CDR3 is TGTGCCAGCAGTCCAGCCACAGGGGGAGTATGGCCCCAGCATTTT. Translated, it gives CASSPATGGVWPQHF.

V usage is TRBV28 and J usage is TRBJ1-3, with TRBD1 as a possible D gene (5 bases). The germline V gene has CDR1 MDHEN and CDR2 SYDVKM. V lost 1 base and J lost 0, with 10 bases in between. CDR3 length equals 16 residues. The CDR3 DNA is TGTGCCAGCAGTTTATCGGGACCGCGCTCTGGAAACACCATATATTTT. Protein sequence: CASSLSGPRSGNTIYF.

This chain uses TRBV9 with TRBJ1-2; 11 bases match TRBD1. J was trimmed by 4 bases and V by 4 bases; bases with no gene match: 3. Germline CDR1 SGDLS, CDR2 YYNGEE. There are 14 residues in the CDR3. The CDR3: CASSRDRGTYGYTF. The CDR3 bases are TGTGCCAGCAGCCGGGACAGGGGGACCTATGGCTACACCTTC.

The chain carries TRBV7-2 and TRBJ1-5; no clear D. In germline, CDR1 is SGHTA, CDR2 FQGNSA. Trimming removed 4 bases from V and 9 bases from J, with 10 bases in between. The CDR3 sequence is 12 residues long. CDR3 in DNA: TGTGCCAGCAGCTCTAATTCAGGGCCCCAGCATTTT. As protein: CASSSNSGPQHF.

A few counts support this clone. This rearrangement joins TRBV28 to TRBJ2-7; 10 bases map to TRBD1. CDR3 size: 15 residues. Trimming took 6 bases from V and 2 from J; bases not matched to a gene: 7. Per germline, CDR1 MDHEN and CDR2 SYDVKM. DNA for the CDR3: TGTGCCAGCAGGCCCGGGACAGGGGTTCCCTACGAGCAGTACTTC. This gives the protein CASRPGTGVPYEQYF.

This clone was observed a handful of times. This chain uses TRBV14 with TRBJ2-1; 7 bases agree with TRBD2. With V trimmed by 5 bases and J by 6 bases, 10 bases remained unmatched. The CDR3 runs 15 residues. Germline-derived CDR1 and CDR2 are SGHDN and FVKESK. The chain's CDR3 is CASSSGRGVANEQFF. CDR3 sequence (DNA): TGTGCCAGCAGCTCAGGGAGGGGCGTAGCCAATGAGCAGTTCTTC.

This clone was counted only a few times. The chain links TRBV7-2 to TRBJ2-1; 8 bases match TRBD2. The junction had 10 bases not matched to a gene; V was cut back by 6 bases and J by 3 bases. CDR1 and CDR2 (germline): SGHTA, FQGNSA. The CDR3 runs to 16 residues. CDR3 DNA sequence: TGTGCCAGCAGACACTCCTGGGCGGGGGGCTACAATGAGCAGTTCTTC. Amino acids: CASRHSWAGGYNEQFF. The whole variable domain, filled in from reference TRBV7-2 and TRBJ2-1, reads GAGVSQSPSNKVTEKGKDVELRCDPISGHTALYWYRQSLGQGLEFLIYFQGNSAPDKSGLPSDRFSAERTGGSVSTLTIQRTQQEDSAVYLCASRHSWAGGYNEQFFGPGTRLTVL.

This chain joins TRBV7-9 and TRBJ2-3, with TRBD2 as a possible D gene (6 bases). With 4 bases removed from V and 5 bases from J, the gap between germline ends came to 7 bases. Germline CDR1 and CDR2: SEHNR and FQNEAQ (reference sequence). CDR3 length: 12 amino acids. As DNA, the CDR3 is TGTGCCAGCAGCTCGGGACTAGATACGCAGTATTTT. Translated: CASSSGLDTQYF.

V and J are TRBV29-1 and TRBJ2-2; D possibly corresponds to TRBD1 (5 bases). Germline CDR1 and CDR2: SQVTM and ANQGSEA. The CDR3 consists of 15 residues. V dropped 4 bases and J dropped 6 bases, with 18 bases sitting between them. The DNA for the CDR3 is TGCAGCGTTGGGGTGGGGCCGGTAGACGCCGGGGAGCTGTTTTTT. Amino acids: CSVGVGPVDAGELFF.

This clone is a singleton in its sample. The rearrangement uses TRBV30 and TRBJ1-4, with D possibly matching TRBD1 (5 bases). The V end was cut by 3 bases, the J end by 8 bases, with 10 bases between. The CDR3 is 12 amino acids. Germline V CDR1 and CDR2: GTSNPN, SVGIG (reference sequence). CDR3 sequence: CAWRQGEEKLFF. The CDR3 DNA sequence: TGTGCCTGGAGGCAAGGGGAGGAAAAACTGTTTTTT.

This clone was recorded a few times. The J gene is TRBJ2-3, the V gene TRBV29-1; D is unresolved. The V gene's germline CDR1 is SQVTM and CDR2 ANQGSEA. The CDR3 sequence is 12 residues long. V lost 0 bases to trimming and J lost 5 bases, with 6 bases between them. CDR3 in amino acids: CSVEDALDTQYF. DNA of the CDR3: TGCAGCGTTGAAGACGCGCTAGATACGCAGTATTTT.

J is TRBJ2-3 and V is TRBV2; possible D gene TRBD1, 5 bases. This CDR3 comprises 15 residues. Trimming stripped 4 bases from V and 3 bases from J, with 14 bases between. Germline V gene lookup returns CDR1 SNHLY and CDR2 FYNNEI. The CDR3: CASSVGMGPTDTQYF. DNA for the CDR3: TGTGCCAGCAGTGTCGGAATGGGGCCAACAGATACGCAGTATTTT.

This clone appeared a few times. As DNA, the CDR3 is TGTGCCAGCAGCTCTGGGGGGGCAGGAACTGAAGCTTTCTTT. It codes for CASSSGGAGTEAFF. This chain joins TRBV7-2 and TRBJ1-1, with a possible D match to TRBD1 (6 bases). Germline V gene sequence: CDR1 SGHTA, CDR2 FQGNSA. This CDR3 contains 14 residues. V was trimmed by 4 bases and J by 5 bases, leaving 14 bases between them.

V is TRBV4-2 and J is TRBJ2-1; D call uncertain. The CDR3 consists of 13 residues. From germline, CDR1 is LGHNA and CDR2 YNFKEQ. Trimming took off 0 bases at V and 9 bases at J, with 9 bases between the two ends. In DNA form, the CDR3 reads TGTGCCAGCAGCCAAGAAGAGCGAGGTGAGCAGTTCTTC. Translation: CASSQEERGEQFF.

This clone came up a few times. V gene TRBV7-2 combines with J gene TRBJ2-1; TRBD2 matches 11 bases. Per the germline V gene, CDR1 is SGHTA and CDR2 is FQGNSA. J was trimmed by 6 bases and V by 1 base; bases with no gene match: 2. The CDR3 contains 15 residues. The CDR3, as DNA: TGTGCCAGCAGCTTAGTAGCGGGGGGGCTCAATGAGCAGTTCTTC. This sequence encodes CASSLVAGGLNEQFF. Full variable domain (rest looked up from reference TRBV7-2 and TRBJ2-1): GAGVSQSPSNKVTEKGKDVELRCDPISGHTALYWYRQSLGQGLEFLIYFQGNSAPDKSGLPSDRFSAERTGGSVSTLTIQRTQQEDSAVYLCASSLVAGGLNEQFFGPGTRLTVL.

Only a few counts were recorded for this clone. CDR3 nucleotide sequence: TGCAGCGTTCAAGGGACAGTTGAGTCACCCCTCCACTTT. This translates into CSVQGTVESPLHF. The V and J genes are TRBV29-1 and TRBJ1-6, with 7 bases matching TRBD1. The CDR3 loop spans 13 amino acids. V lost 5 bases, J lost 10 bases, and 8 bases stayed unmatched. Germline-derived CDR1 and CDR2 are SQVTM and ANQGSEA.

This clone was seen once. J is TRBJ2-2 and V is TRBV29-1, with D hard to call. The CDR3 consists of 12 residues. CDR1 is SQVTM, CDR2 ANQGSEA, per germline. Trimming pared 3 bases from V and 6 bases from J, leaving 8 bases between. The CDR3 DNA follows: TGCAGCGTTGACAGTCCCGCCGGGGAGCTGTTTTTT. This codes for CSVDSPAGELFF.

The CDR3 nucleotides read TGCAGCGTTGAATCAAGGGCGGTGGGAGCCGGGGAGCTGTTTTTT. Amino acids: CSVESRAVGAGELFF. The chain recombines TRBV29-1 with TRBJ2-2; tentatively, D is TRBD2 (5 bases). The V end was cut by 2 bases, the J end by 6 bases, with 16 bases between. Germline lookup yields CDR1 SQVTM and CDR2 ANQGSEA. This CDR3 is 15 amino acids long.

This clone was counted only a few times. V gene TRBV28 combines with J gene TRBJ2-7, with no clear D. This CDR3 is 14 amino acids long. Germline V gene sequence: CDR1 MDHEN, CDR2 SYDVKM. V was cut by 2 bases and J by 2 bases, with 10 bases left in between. This chain's CDR3 is CASSLRLWTYEQYF. The CDR3 DNA sequence: TGTGCCAGCAGTTTACGGTTGTGGACCTACGAGCAGTACTTC.

The chain combines TRBV6-5 with TRBJ1-4; D is undetermined. CDR1 MNHEY and CDR2 SVGAGI come from the germline V gene. The CDR3 covers 15 residues. Trimming left V 8 bases short and J 0 bases short, with 13 bases between. This chain's CDR3 is CASRDMSATNEKLFF. In nucleotides, the CDR3 is TGTGCCAGCCGGGATATGTCCGCAACTAATGAAAAACTGTTTTTT.

This clone has a handful of counts. The DNA of the CDR3 is TGTGCCTGGGCTAGGCTAGCGTACACCGGGGAGCTGTTTTTT. Translation: CAWARLAYTGELFF. The gene calls are TRBV30 and TRBJ2-2; D is perhaps TRBD2 (6 bases). Germline CDR1 is GTSNPN and CDR2 is SVGIG (reference sequence). CDR3 length: 14 amino acids. V was clipped by 5 bases and J by 3 bases, with 13 bases between them.

V is TRBV11-2 and J is TRBJ2-2; D is unresolved. V was shortened by 11 bases and J by 9 bases, with 4 bases between the two germline ends. Per germline, CDR1 SGHAT and CDR2 FQNNGV. This CDR3 spans 8 amino acids. CDR3 protein: CAPRELFF. The CDR3 DNA is TGTGCCCCCCGGGAGCTGTTTTTT.